A single sample is the source of the 4 T cell receptor beta chains below, sequenced in a study of immune evolution from preneoplasia to lung adenocarcinoma. This table comes from immunoSEQ multiplex PCR, and its TCRdb copy is limited to in-frame clones, with some not included. The sample has 2,000 to 2,500 clones, more than 35% seen once. Sequencing was performed on FFPE adjacent normal lung tissue. The receptor set was obtained from a person aged 60-79 years with lung adenocarcinoma.

The chain combines TRBV23-1 with TRBJ2-1; D unclear. TRBV23-1 qualifies as an ORF whose function is uncertain. V shed 1 base and J shed 0 bases, with 10 bases lying between them. The CDR3 consists of 16 residues. The CDR3 DNA reads as TGCGCCAGCAGTCAATGTCGGACGCTCTCCTACAATGAGCAGTTCTTC. Protein: CASSQCRTLSYNEQFF.

This rearrangement joins TRBV9 to TRBJ2-1; a possible D gene is TRBD1 (6 bases). V gave up 4 bases and J gave up 4 bases, with 15 bases separating them. This CDR3 spans 15 amino acids. The germline V gene has CDR1 SGDLS and CDR2 YYNGEE. CDR3 in DNA: TGTGCCAGCAGCCCCACGGCCGGACAGTACAATGAGCAGTTCTTC. Residues: CASSPTAGQYNEQFF.

V is TRBV2 and J is TRBJ1-3; perhaps TRBD1 as D (5 bases). Deletions cut 8 bases from V and 4 bases from J, with 12 bases between. Per the germline V gene, CDR1 is SNHLY and CDR2 is FYNNEI. This CDR3 is built from 13 residues. CDR3 coding DNA: TGTGCCAGCGGGGCTCTCCCGGGAAACACCATATATTTT. It translates to CASGALPGNTIYF.

This clone is labeled large. J is TRBJ2-1 and V is TRBV9; 7 nucleotides agree with TRBD2. The CDR3 runs 16 residues. The germline CDR1 and CDR2 sequences are SGDLS and YYNGEE. V lost 3 bases and J lost 0; bases outside the gene matches: 6. The CDR3 spells CASSGLAESSYNEQFF. The CDR3, as DNA: TGTGCCAGCAGCGGCCTAGCGGAGTCCTCCTACAATGAGCAGTTCTTC.